This TCR beta chain comes out of a study of identical twins. Each donor was a healthy Caucasian. TCRdb re-analysed the 5' RACE reads in MiXCR, keeping a single row per CDR3 protein. This table has nearly 650,000 distinct CDR3 sequences, around 7.5% appearing once. This clonotype came up many times. Trimming removed 6 bases from V and 7 bases from J; junction bases left unmatched: 8. The CDR3 extends over 13 amino acids. From germline, CDR1 is MNHNS and CDR2 SASEGT. The same data also contributed to another study, on yellow fever vaccine responses in identical twins.

The J gene is TRBJ2-7, the V gene TRBV6-1; 8 bases map to TRBD1. Sequenced input: PBMCs. The clonotype was recovered from a woman aged 18-29 years in good health. CDR3 residues: CASRDGTGREQYV. CDR3 nucleotides: TGTGCCAGCAGAGACGGGACAGGTCGGGAGCAGTACGTC.